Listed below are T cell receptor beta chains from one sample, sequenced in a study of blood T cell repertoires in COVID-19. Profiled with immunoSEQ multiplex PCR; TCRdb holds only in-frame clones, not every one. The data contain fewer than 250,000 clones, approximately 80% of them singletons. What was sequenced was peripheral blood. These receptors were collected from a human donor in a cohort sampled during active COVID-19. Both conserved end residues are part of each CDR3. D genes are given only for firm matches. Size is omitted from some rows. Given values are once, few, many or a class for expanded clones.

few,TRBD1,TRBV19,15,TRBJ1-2,CASSPDRGLLYGYTF,TGTGCCAGTAGTCCAGACAGGGGCTTACTCTATGGCTACACCTTC
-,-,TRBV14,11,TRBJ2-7,CASSQYYEQYF,TGTGCCAGCAGTCAATACTACGAGCAGTACTTC
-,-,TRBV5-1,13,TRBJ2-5,CASSLRRVETQYF,TGCGCCAGCAGCTTACGTCGAGTCGAGACCCAGTACTTC
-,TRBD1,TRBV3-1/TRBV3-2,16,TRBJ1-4,CASSQAMTGGNEKLFF,TGTGCCAGCAGCCAAGCGATGACAGGGGGCAATGAAAAACTGTTTTTT
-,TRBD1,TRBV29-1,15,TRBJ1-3,CSVEVHRDSGNTIYF,TGCAGCGTTGAAGTTCACCGGGACAGTGGTAACACCATATATTTT
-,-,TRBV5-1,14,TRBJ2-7,CASSLGGFTYEQYF,TGCGCCAGCAGCTTGGGCGGTTTCACCTACGAGCAGTACTTC
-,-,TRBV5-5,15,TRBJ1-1,CASSWVSGVNTEAFF,TGTGCCAGCAGCTGGGTCTCTGGAGTGAACACTGAAGCTTTCTTT
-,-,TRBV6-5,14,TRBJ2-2,CASSYSTGTGELFF,TGTGCCAGCAGTTACTCGACGGGGACCGGGGAGCTGTTTTTT
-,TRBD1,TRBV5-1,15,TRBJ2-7,CASSFFGTAGREQYF,TGCGCCAGCAGCTTTTTCGGGACAGCCGGCAGGGAGCAGTACTTC
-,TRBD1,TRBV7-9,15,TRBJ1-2,CASSPRGQAHYGYTF,TGTGCCAGCAGCCCCCGGGGACAGGCGCACTATGGCTACACCTTC